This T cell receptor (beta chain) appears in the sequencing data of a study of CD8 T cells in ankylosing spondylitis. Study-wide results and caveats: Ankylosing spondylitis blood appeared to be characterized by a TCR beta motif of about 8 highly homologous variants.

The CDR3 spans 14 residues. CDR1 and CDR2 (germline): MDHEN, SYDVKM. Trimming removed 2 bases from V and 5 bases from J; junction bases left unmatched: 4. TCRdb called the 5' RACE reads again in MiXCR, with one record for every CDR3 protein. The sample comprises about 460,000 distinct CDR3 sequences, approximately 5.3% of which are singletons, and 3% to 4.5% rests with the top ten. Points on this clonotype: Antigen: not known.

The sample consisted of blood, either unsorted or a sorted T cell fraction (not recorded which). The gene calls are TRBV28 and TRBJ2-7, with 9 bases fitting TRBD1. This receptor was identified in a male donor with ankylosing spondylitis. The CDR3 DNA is TGTGCCAGCAGTTTACAGGGACAGGGCCACGAGCAGTACTTC. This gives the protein CASSLQGQGHEQYF.